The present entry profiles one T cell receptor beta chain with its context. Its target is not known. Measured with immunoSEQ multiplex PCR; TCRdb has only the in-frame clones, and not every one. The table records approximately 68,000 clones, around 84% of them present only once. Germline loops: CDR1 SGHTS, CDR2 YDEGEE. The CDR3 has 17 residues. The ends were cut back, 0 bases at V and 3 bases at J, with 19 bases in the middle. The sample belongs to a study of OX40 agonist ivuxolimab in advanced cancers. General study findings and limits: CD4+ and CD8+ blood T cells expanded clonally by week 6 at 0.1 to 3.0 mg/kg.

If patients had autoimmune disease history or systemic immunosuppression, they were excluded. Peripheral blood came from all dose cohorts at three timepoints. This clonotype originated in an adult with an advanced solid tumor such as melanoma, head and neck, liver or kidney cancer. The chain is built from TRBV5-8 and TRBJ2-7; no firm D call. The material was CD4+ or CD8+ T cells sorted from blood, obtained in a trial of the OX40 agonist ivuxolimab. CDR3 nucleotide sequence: TGTGCCAGCAGCTTGGACCGTGGAATAAAGTGGGACTACGAGCAGTACTTC. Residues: CASSLDRGIKWDYEQYF.